This T cell receptor beta chain was observed in a study of T cells in Graves' hyperthyroidism and ophthalmopathy. The length of the CDR3 is 11 residues. CDR1 and CDR2 (germline): SQVTM, ANQGSEA. Trimming shortened V by 6 bases and J by 10 bases, and 14 bases separated the two germline ends. TCR beta CDR3 sequences were amplified from RNA transcripts. Researchers ran a first-round RT-PCR on the TCR CDR3 using the HTBI primer set. TCRdb used MiXCR to reprocess the multiplex PCR reads, holding one entry per CDR3 protein. The data show about 290,000 distinct CDR3 sequences, 16% seen once. Patients aged 18 to 65 had newly diagnosed hyperthyroidism of under 2 months' duration. It was uncontrolled infection, other autoimmune disease, pregnancy or lactation that excluded patients.

This receptor was taken from a young man with Graves' hyperthyroidism. The specimen was blood. This chain uses TRBV29-1 with TRBJ2-3; D unresolved. CDR3 in amino acids: CSVDRAEAQYF. The CDR3 DNA follows: TGCAGCGTAGATAGGGCAGAGGCGCAGTATTTT.